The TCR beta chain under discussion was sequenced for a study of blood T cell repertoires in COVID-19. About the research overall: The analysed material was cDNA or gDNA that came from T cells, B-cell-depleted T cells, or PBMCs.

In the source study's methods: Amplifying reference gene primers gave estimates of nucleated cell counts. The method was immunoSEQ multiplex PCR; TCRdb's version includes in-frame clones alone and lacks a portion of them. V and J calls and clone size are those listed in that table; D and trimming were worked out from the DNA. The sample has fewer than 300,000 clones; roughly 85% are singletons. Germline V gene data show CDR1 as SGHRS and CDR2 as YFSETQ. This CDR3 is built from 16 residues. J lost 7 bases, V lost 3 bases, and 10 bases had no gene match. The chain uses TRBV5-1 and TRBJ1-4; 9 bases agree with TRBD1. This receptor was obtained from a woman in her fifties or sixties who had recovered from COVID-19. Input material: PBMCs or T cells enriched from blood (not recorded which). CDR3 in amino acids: CASSSGTGYEGEKLFF. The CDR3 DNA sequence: TGCGCCAGCAGCTCGGGGACAGGGTATGAGGGTGAAAAACTGTTTTTT.